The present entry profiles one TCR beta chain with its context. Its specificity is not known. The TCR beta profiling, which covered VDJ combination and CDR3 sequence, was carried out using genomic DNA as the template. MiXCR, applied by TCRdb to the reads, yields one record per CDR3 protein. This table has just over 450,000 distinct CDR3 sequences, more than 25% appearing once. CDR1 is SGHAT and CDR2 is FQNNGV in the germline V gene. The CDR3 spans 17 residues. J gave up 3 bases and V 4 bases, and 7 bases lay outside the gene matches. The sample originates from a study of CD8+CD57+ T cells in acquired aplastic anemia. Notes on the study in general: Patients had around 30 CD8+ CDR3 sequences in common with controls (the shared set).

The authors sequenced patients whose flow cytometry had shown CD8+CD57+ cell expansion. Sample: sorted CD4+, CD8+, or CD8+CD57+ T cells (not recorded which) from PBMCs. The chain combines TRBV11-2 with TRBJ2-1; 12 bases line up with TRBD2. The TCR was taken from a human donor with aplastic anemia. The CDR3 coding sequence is TGTGCCAGCAGCTACCGGACTAGCGGGATATACTACAATGAGCAGTTCTTC. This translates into CASSYRTSGIYYNEQFF.